Shown below are 30 T cell receptor beta chains from a single sample sequenced in a study of shared clonotypes between healthy human individuals. The data were produced by immunoSEQ multiplex PCR, yet TCRdb's version contains in-frame clones alone and is incomplete. The data hold approximately 440,000 clones, with around 77% observed a single time. The sequencing input was PBMCs. The receptors stem from a woman aged 40-49 years in good health. Some clones in this sample may be carry-over from other donors' samples.

V usage is TRBV7-6 and J usage is TRBJ2-7; 14 bases map to TRBD2. V was pared by 3 bases and J by 3 bases, with 4 bases of the junction left unmatched. This CDR3 has 16 amino acids. Germline V gives CDR1 SGHVS, CDR2 FNYEAQ. Written as DNA, the CDR3 is TGTGCCAGCAGCTTGGGACTAGCGGGAGAGGGCTACGAGCAGTACTTC. This encodes CASSLGLAGEGYEQYF.

Concerning this clone itself: With a much larger clone just one base away, this may be a read error. This chain links TRBV29-1 with TRBJ2-6; tentatively, D is TRBD1 (5 bases). Germline CDR1 is SQVTM and CDR2 is ANQGSEA. The V end was cut by 2 bases, the J end by 0 bases, with 11 bases between. The CDR3 loop spans 16 amino acids. CDR3 loop: CSVETGLGSGANVLTF. Written as DNA, the CDR3 is TGCAGCGTTGAAACAGGTCTTGGCTCTGGGGCCAACGTCCTGACTTTC.

In this sample, this clone turned up many times. The genes are TRBV30 and TRBJ2-5, with D tentatively TRBD1 or TRBD2 (5 bases each). Germline values: CDR1 GTSNPN, CDR2 SVGIG (reference sequence). The CDR3 spans 13 residues. V shed 1 base and J shed 3 bases, with 9 bases lying between them. CDR3 DNA sequence: TGTGCCTGGAGTGGGGGGTTCGAAGAGACCCAGTACTTC. Translation gives CAWSGGFEETQYF.

This chain joins TRBV27 and TRBJ2-7; 7 nucleotides match TRBD2. This CDR3 is built from 15 residues. Germline lookup yields CDR1 MNHEY and CDR2 SMNVEV (reference sequence). V lost 6 bases and J lost 2; bases outside the gene matches: 10. CDR3 bases: TGTGCCAGCAGCCCGGCGGGACTACAGACCTACGAGCAGTACTTC. The encoded protein is CASSPAGLQTYEQYF.

CDR3: CASSPYSGAEQYF. Here the CDR3 DNA reads TGTGCCAGCTCACCTTATAGCGGGGCCGAGCAGTACTTC. The chain is built from TRBV18 and TRBJ2-7, with 8 bases matching TRBD2. The germline CDR1 and CDR2 sequences are KGHSH and LQKENI. With 3 bases clipped from V and 6 bases from J, the junction kept 4 bases outside the gene matches. There are 13 residues in the CDR3.

The chain recombines TRBV1 with TRBJ2-7; the table's TRBD2 call for D was not verified on the DNA. TRBV1 is a documented pseudogene. The CDR3 totals 17 residues. The CDR3 bases are TGCACCAGCCCCAGACTAGCGGGAGGGAGGAGCTCCTACGAGCAGTACTTC. It is translated as CTSPRLAGGRSSYEQYF.

Only a few counts were recorded for this clone. V and J are TRBV6-4 and TRBJ2-7; no firm D call. This CDR3 contains 13 residues. The germline V and J ends were trimmed by 3 bases and 1 base, with 7 bases remaining between them. CDR1 and CDR2 from the germline V gene are MRHNA and SNTAGT. DNA for the CDR3: TGTGCCAGCAGTGATCGCCGGTCCTACGAGCAGTACTTC. Its translation is CASSDRRSYEQYF.

This chain uses TRBV29-1 with TRBJ1-2; D is undetermined. The CDR3 runs 13 residues. Germline V gene data show CDR1 as SQVTM and CDR2 as ANQGSEA. Trimming shortened V by 2 bases and J by 4 bases, and 11 bases separated the two germline ends. The CDR3 loop is CSVELAGSYGYTF. The CDR3 DNA follows: TGCAGCGTTGAATTGGCGGGCAGCTATGGCTACACCTTC.

This chain joins TRBV28 and TRBJ1-5, with TRBD1 as a possible D gene (5 bases). CDR3 size: 15 residues. CDR1 is MDHEN and CDR2 is SYDVKM in the germline V gene. Trimming took 2 bases from V and 7 from J, leaving 15 bases between them. In DNA, the CDR3 is TGTGCCAGCAGTTTACCTCTCCGAGGGACCCAGCCCCAGCATTTT. This sequence encodes CASSLPLRGTQPQHF.

V and J are TRBV6-1 and TRBJ1-5; D is perhaps TRBD1 (6 bases). This CDR3 spans 14 amino acids. Per germline, CDR1 MNHNS and CDR2 SASEGT. With 1 base removed from V and 4 bases from J, the gap between germline ends came to 8 bases. CDR3 coding DNA: TGTGCCAGCAGTGAAGTCGGACAGAATCAGCCCCAGCATTTT. Its translation is CASSEVGQNQPQHF.

With regard to this clone: This probably arose from a read error, given a far larger clone one base away. The chain is built from TRBV4-1 and TRBJ1-2, with D unresolved. V was trimmed by 1 base and J by 7 bases, leaving 10 bases between them. This CDR3 spans 13 amino acids. From germline, CDR1 is MGHRA and CDR2 YSYEKL. This CDR3 reads CASSQGVGGGYTF. CDR3 nucleotides: TGCGCCAGCAGCCAAGGAGTTGGAGGTGGCTACACCTTC.

This clone has more than one count but fewer than ten. V and J are TRBV5-7 and TRBJ2-5; no definite D call. The J call is doubtful: the DNA matches TRBJ2-7 better. TRBV5-7 is sorted into the ORF group, with uncertain function. This CDR3 contains 12 residues. The CDR3: CASSLGHYEQYF. CDR3 DNA sequence: TGTGCCAGCAGCTTGGGCCATTACGAGCAGTACTTC.

This clone was seen a handful of times. The chain is built from TRBV5-4 and TRBJ1-2; perhaps TRBD1 as D (5 bases). V lost 0 bases, J lost 3 bases, and 12 bases lay in between. The CDR3 has 15 residues. CDR1 and CDR2 (germline): SGHNT, YYREEE (reference sequence). In DNA, the CDR3 is TGTGCCAGCAGCTTGGCCGACAGTTACCACTATGGCTACACCTTC. This codes for CASSLADSYHYGYTF.

The CDR3 is CASSPGGINYGYTF. The CDR3 region has the DNA TGTGCCAGCTCACCAGGGGGAATTAACTATGGCTACACCTTC. The chain recombines TRBV18 with TRBJ1-2; D might be TRBD1 (5 bases). CDR1 is KGHSH, CDR2 LQKENI, per germline. The CDR3 is made up of 14 amino acids. V was shortened by 2 bases and J by 1 base, with 8 bases between the two germline ends.

The chain's CDR3 is CASRGLGRFYEQYF. CDR3 nucleotide sequence: TGTGCCAGCAGGGGACTAGGTAGATTTTACGAGCAGTACTTC. The chain joins TRBV2 to TRBJ2-7, with TRBD2 identical over 8 bases. Per the germline V gene, CDR1 is SNHLY and CDR2 is FYNNEI. The junction had 8 bases not matched to a gene; V was cut back by 6 bases and J by 4 bases. The CDR3 length is 14 residues.

To note about this clone: With a far larger clone one base away, a read error is the likely cause. This sequence joins TRBV4-2 and TRBJ2-7; no firm D call. Germline V gene data show CDR1 as LGHNA and CDR2 as YNFKEQ. The CDR3 sequence is 15 residues long. The chain's CDR3 is CASSQEGDVSYGQYF. CDR3 bases: TGTGCCAGCAGCCAAGAAGGAGATGTATCCTACGGGCAGTACTTC.

This clone was detected once. A single base is all that separates this from a far larger clone, so a read error is likely. The CDR3 carries no conserved terminal phenylalanine or tryptophan, so it likely arises from a read error. The same CDR3 is also encoded by other DNA sequences in this sample. The chain couples TRBV6-1 to TRBJ1-1; a possible D gene is TRBD1 (5 bases). Between the trimmed V and J ends, which lost 6 bases and 0 bases, there was a span of 14 bases. From germline, CDR1 is MNHNS and CDR2 SASEGT. The CDR3 extends over 15 amino acids. CDR3 in amino acids: CASRGPGAMNTEAFL. CDR3 bases: TGTGCCAGCAGGGGCCCCGGGGCAATGAACACTGAAGCTTTCCTT.

The rearrangement joins TRBV4-1 to TRBJ2-3; tentative D call: TRBD1 (5 bases). Trimming removed 8 bases at V and 10 bases at J, with 19 bases between. The CDR3 covers 13 residues. Germline values: CDR1 MGHRA, CDR2 YSYEKL. The CDR3 nucleotides are TGCGCCAGCTCCCGGGCAGGGTTTGATTCGCAGTATTTT. Translated: CASSRAGFDSQYF.

This CDR3 is CASSIRVRSYEQYF. The DNA for the CDR3 is TGTGCCAGTAGTATCCGGGTCCGCTCCTACGAGCAGTACTTC. V and J are TRBV19 and TRBJ2-7; D not certain. The germline V and J ends were trimmed by 3 bases and 0 bases, with 9 bases remaining between them. The V gene's germline CDR1 is LNHDA and CDR2 SQIVND (reference sequence). The CDR3 extends over 14 amino acids.

The rearrangement links TRBV27 to TRBJ2-7; D perhaps matches TRBD1 (5 bases). Germline-derived CDR1 and CDR2 are MNHEY and SMNVEV (reference sequence). Between the trimmed V and J ends, which lost 2 bases and 0 bases, there was a span of 11 bases. There are 15 residues in the CDR3. CDR3 loop: CASSLQGVSSYEQYF. DNA of the CDR3: TGTGCCAGCAGTTTACAGGGTGTGAGCTCCTACGAGCAGTACTTC.

Turning to this clone: This could be a read error, since a much larger clone is one nucleotide away. The chain couples TRBV19 to TRBJ2-7; 9 bases match TRBD1. With V trimmed by 7 bases and J by 3 bases, 4 bases remained unmatched. The germline gives CDR1 LNHDA, CDR2 SQIVND (reference sequence). CDR3 length equals 13 residues. CDR3 loop: CASKRTGDYEQYF. Here the CDR3 DNA reads TGTGCCAGTAAGAGGACAGGGGACTACGAGCAGTACTTC.

The chain couples TRBV28 to TRBJ2-7; 16 bases are shared with TRBD2. V lost 5 bases, J lost 3 bases, and 10 bases stayed unmatched. The CDR3 sequence is 18 residues long. Per germline, CDR1 MDHEN and CDR2 SYDVKM. For the CDR3, the DNA is TGTGCCAGCAGTCCGCTGGGACTAGCGGGAGGGCCTATCTACGAGCAGTACTTC. Protein: CASSPLGLAGGPIYEQYF.

This clone occurred a few times. The V and J genes are TRBV9 and TRBJ2-2, with TRBD1 matching over 9 bases. From germline, CDR1 is SGDLS and CDR2 YYNGEE. CDR3 length: 15 amino acids. V was pared by 4 bases and J by 7 bases, with 8 bases of the junction left unmatched. The CDR3 sequence is CASSLRTGEGGELFF. The CDR3 nucleotides read TGTGCCAGCAGCCTCCGGACAGGGGAAGGCGGGGAGCTGTTTTTT. The full variable domain, with the rest looked up from reference TRBV9 and TRBJ2-2, is DSGVTQTPKHLITATGQRVTLRCSPRSGDLSVYWYQQSLDQGLQFLIQYYNGEERAKGNILERFSAQQFPDLHSELNLSSLELGDSALYFCASSLRTGEGGELFFGEGSRLTVL.

The rearrangement links TRBV7-8 to TRBJ2-7, with 10 bases fitting TRBD2. CDR3 length equals 14 residues. After removal of 2 bases from V and 4 bases from J, the junction contained 2 bases not matched to a gene. Germline V lookup: CDR1 SGHVS, CDR2 FQNEAQ. CDR3 loop: CASSLLAGVYEQYF. CDR3 nucleotide sequence: TGTGCCAGCAGCTTACTAGCGGGAGTGTACGAGCAGTACTTC.

The chain couples TRBV7-8 to TRBJ2-7; D perhaps matches TRBD2 (6 bases). In germline, CDR1 is SGHVS, CDR2 FQNEAQ. With 0 bases removed from V and 7 bases from J, the gap between germline ends came to 10 bases. This CDR3 region has 13 residues. The CDR3 nucleotides read TGTGCCAGCAGCTTAGCGTGGGAGGCAGAGCAGTACTTC. It encodes CASSLAWEAEQYF.

V and J are TRBV9 and TRBJ2-6; D is perhaps TRBD1 or TRBD2 (6 bases each). The V gene's germline CDR1 is SGDLS and CDR2 YYNGEE. The CDR3 is 16 residues long. The V end lost 3 bases, the J end lost 2 bases, and 12 bases lay between the germline ends. CDR3 protein: CASSARRGPGANVLTF. The CDR3 DNA sequence: TGTGCCAGCAGCGCCCGCCGGGGGCCTGGGGCCAACGTCCTGACTTTC.

This clone was seen only a few times. This chain links TRBV5-1 with TRBJ1-2; D not resolved. This CDR3 comprises 17 residues. With 2 bases removed from V and 2 bases from J, the gap between germline ends came to 19 bases. Germline CDR1 reads SGHRS; CDR2 reads YFSETQ. The DNA for the CDR3 is TGCGCCAGCAGCTTTATGCAGTACACGGCCTCAAACTATGGCTACACCTTC. Protein sequence: CASSFMQYTASNYGYTF.

This clone came up a few times. The chain links TRBV30 to TRBJ1-2; 9 bases line up with TRBD1. Germline V gene data show CDR1 as GTSNPN and CDR2 as SVGIG (reference sequence). This CDR3 spans 15 amino acids. V shed 1 base, J shed 4 bases, and the junction held 7 bases outside the gene matches. The CDR3 region is CAWSAPGQGIYGYTF. In nucleotides, the CDR3 is TGTGCCTGGAGTGCACCGGGACAGGGAATCTATGGCTACACCTTC. Complete variable domain (other parts from reference TRBV30 and TRBJ1-2): SQTIHQWPATLVQPVGSPLSLECTVEGTSNPNLYWYRQAAGRGLQLLFYSVGIGQISSEVPQNLSASRPQDRQFILSSKKLLLSDSGFYLCAWSAPGQGIYGYTFGSGTRLTVV.

The chain combines TRBV4-3 with TRBJ2-2, with D uncertain. Trimming took off 0 bases at V and 2 bases at J, with 4 bases between the two ends. Germline V lookup: CDR1 LGHNA, CDR2 YSLEER. This CDR3 contains 14 residues. The chain's CDR3 is CASSQEGNTGELFF. The DNA of the CDR3 is TGCGCCAGCAGCCAAGAAGGAAACACCGGGGAGCTGTTTTTT.

This clone has just a few counts. V usage is TRBV27 and J usage is TRBJ2-3, with 8 bases fitting TRBD1. Germline lookup yields CDR1 MNHEY and CDR2 SMNVEV (reference sequence). This CDR3 is built from 16 residues. With 7 bases clipped from V and 2 bases from J, the junction kept 11 bases outside the gene matches. The CDR3 loop is CASTPGAGGHTDTQYF. The CDR3 DNA follows: TGTGCCAGCACCCCTGGGGCAGGGGGCCACACAGATACGCAGTATTTT.